This T cell receptor beta chain was recovered during a study of prognosis after radiotherapy for stage I lung cancer. Study-wide background: There were about 13 patients with newly diagnosed primary stage I lung tumors and five patients with oligometastatic NSCLC after surgical resection of the primary tumor. All non-small cell lung cancer patients were considered medically inoperable.

TCR beta CDR3 amplification from genomic DNA was performed by two-round multiplex PCR. Each TRBV and TRBJ gene had its own primer in the first PCR round. MiXCR was run by TCRdb on the multiplex PCR reads, yielding one entry per CDR3 protein. The table records approximately 13,000 distinct CDR3 sequences, over 25% of them present only once. Each of two time points yielded approximately 6 milliliters of peripheral venous blood. This clonotype was observed many times. Trimming took off 6 bases at V and 3 bases at J, with 12 bases between the two ends. Germline CDR1 reads SGHTA; CDR2 reads FQGNSA. The CDR3 length is 13 residues.

The source is a donor of 50 years or more with non-small cell lung cancer. The chain is built from TRBV7-2 and TRBJ2-7, with a possible D match to TRBD2 (5 bases). Sequences were derived from PBMCs, sampled before or after stereotactic body radiation therapy (not recorded which). CDR3 nucleotides: TGTGCCAGCAGGCGACTAACACACTACGAGCAGTACTTC. Residues: CASRRLTHYEQYF.